This is a list of T cell receptor beta chains from one sample in a study of pediatric ulcerative colitis. Measured with immunoSEQ multiplex PCR; TCRdb has only the in-frame clones, and not every one. This table has 25,000 to 35,000 clones, roughly four fifths appearing once. The material sequenced was blood. The receptors were sampled from a boy aged 5 to 17 with severe ulcerative colitis. The CDR3 runs from the conserved cysteine through the conserved F or W. A D gene is named only where the DNA matches it firmly. Some rows have no size entry. The others give once, few or many, or a class for an expanded clone.

D: .
size: .
J: TRBJ1-2
V: TRBV18
CDR3: CASSQDRTNYGYTF
DNA: TGTGCCAGCTCCCAAGACAGGACGAACTATGGCTACACCTTC

D: .
size: .
J: TRBJ1-3
V: TRBV27
CDR3: CASTLDSSGNTIYF
DNA: TGTGCCAGCACCCTCGACAGCTCTGGAAACACCATATATTTT

D: TRBD1
size: .
J: TRBJ2-3
V: TRBV15
CDR3: CATSRQPGTGRNTQYF
DNA: TGTGCCACCAGCAGACAACCCGGGACAGGGAGGAATACGCAGTATTTT

D: TRBD2
size: .
J: TRBJ2-6
V: TRBV5-1
CDR3: CASRGGGYEANVLTF
DNA: TGCGCCAGCCGTGGCGGGGGGTACGAGGCCAACGTCCTGACTTTC

D: TRBD1
size: .
J: TRBJ1-1
V: TRBV7-9
CDR3: CASSPNRGRDTEAFF
DNA: TGCGCCAGCAGCCCAAACAGGGGGCGAGACACTGAAGCTTTCTTT

D: TRBD2
size: .
J: TRBJ2-1
V: TRBV6-5
CDR3: CASASGGYNEQFF
DNA: TGTGCCAGCGCCAGCGGGGGGTACAATGAGCAGTTCTTC

D: .
size: .
J: TRBJ2-1
V: TRBV7-9
CDR3: CASSPDLSSYNEQFF
DNA: TGTGCCAGCAGCCCAGACCTAAGCTCCTACAATGAGCAGTTCTTC

D: TRBD2
size: once
J: TRBJ2-1
V: TRBV18
CDR3: CASSPGLESEQFF
DNA: TGTGCCAGCTCACCGGGACTAGAGAGTGAGCAGTTCTTC

D: TRBD2
size: .
J: TRBJ2-1
V: TRBV5-1
CDR3: CASSTSLAGGRYEQFF
DNA: TGCGCCAGCAGCACCTCACTAGCGGGGGGGAGATATGAGCAGTTCTTC

D: TRBD1
size: .
J: TRBJ1-1
V: TRBV2
CDR3: CASRDRVGTEAFF
DNA: TGTGCCAGCAGGGACAGGGTGGGGACTGAAGCTTTCTTT

D: TRBD2
size: .
J: TRBJ2-2
V: TRBV5-4
CDR3: CASSLVGLAGVSGELFF
DNA: TGTGCCAGCAGCTTGGTTGGACTAGCGGGGGTGTCCGGGGAGCTGTTTTTT

D: .
size: .
J: TRBJ1-2
V: TRBV15
CDR3: CATRGGWGNYGYTF
DNA: TGTGCCACCAGGGGGGGATGGGGGAACTATGGCTACACCTTC

D: .
size: once
J: TRBJ2-1
V: TRBV13
CDR3: CASSAITGSSYNEQFF
DNA: TGTGCCAGCAGCGCAATCACGGGTAGCTCCTACAATGAGCAGTTCTTC

D: .
size: .
J: TRBJ2-7
V: TRBV11-2
CDR3: CASSSDIRAQYF
DNA: TGTGCCAGCAGCTCGGACATTCGCGCGCAGTACTTC